The clone carrying this T cell receptor beta chain was detected ten times or more. The time point denotes: newly diagnosed GD, antithyroid drugs for less than 3 months. RNA from PBMCs was the source of the TCR library. This sample stems from a study of regulatory T cells in long-lasting Graves disease. Combining iRepertoire HTBI primers with Arm-PCR of CDR3 regions, the authors built TCR beta libraries. In TCRdb, the multiplex PCR reads were re-called with MiXCR into one record per CDR3 protein. The table lists a few hundred thousand distinct CDR3 sequences, 13% of them singletons. This CDR3 has 12 amino acids. Trimming shortened V by 5 bases and J by 7 bases, and 9 bases separated the two germline ends. CDR1 LNHDA and CDR2 SQIVND come from the germline V gene (reference sequence). The same sample was also used in a study of T cells in Graves' hyperthyroidism and ophthalmopathy. That paper adds: The blood repertoire included most of the expanded thyroid clonotypes above 0.001.

This TCR was sampled from a man aged 30-40 years with Graves disease. The starting material was peripheral blood mononuclear cells (PBMCs), obtained at new diagnosis, from a patient treated with antithyroid drugs. The V gene is TRBV19, the J gene TRBJ2-1, with D unresolved. The CDR3 DNA is TGTGCCAGTAGTGGGAAGGGAAATGAGCAGTTCTTC. Encoded protein: CASSGKGNEQFF.